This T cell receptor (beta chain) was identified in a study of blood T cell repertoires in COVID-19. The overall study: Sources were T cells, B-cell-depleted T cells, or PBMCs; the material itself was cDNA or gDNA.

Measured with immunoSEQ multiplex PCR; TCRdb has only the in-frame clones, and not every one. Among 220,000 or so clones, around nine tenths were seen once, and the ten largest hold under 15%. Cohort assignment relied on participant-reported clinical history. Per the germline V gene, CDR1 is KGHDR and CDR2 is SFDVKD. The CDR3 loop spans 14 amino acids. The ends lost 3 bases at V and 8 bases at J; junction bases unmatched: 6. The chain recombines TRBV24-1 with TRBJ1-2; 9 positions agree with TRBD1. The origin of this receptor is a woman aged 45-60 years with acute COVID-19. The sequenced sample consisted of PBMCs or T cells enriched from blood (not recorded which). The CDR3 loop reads CATSDHGTGQGYTF. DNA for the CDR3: TGTGCCACCAGTGATCACGGGACAGGGCAAGGCTACACCTTC.